The sequence of this T cell receptor beta chain was determined in a study of cytomegalovirus exposure and HLA in healthy donors. The overall study: The early release's HLA-typed donors yielded roughly 85 million unique TCRs. Points from the study as a whole: Apparent HLA restriction characterized most CMV-associated TCR beta chains in a later analysis.

A note on this clone: Its antigen is unidentified.

The germline gives CDR1 SGHVS, CDR2 FQNEAQ. The CDR3 has 14 amino acids. V lost 1 base and J lost 3, with 9 bases in between. PCR employed 60 Vbeta and 13 Jbeta primers. Data came from immunoSEQ multiplex PCR; TCRdb stores just in-frame clones and leaves some out. This sample has roughly 150,000 clones, with 70% found just once. The chain uses TRBV7-8 and TRBJ1-1; D is ambiguous. This TCR was recovered from a woman aged 55-75 years in good health and CMV-seropositive. Sequenced material: PBMCs. The CDR3 DNA reads TGTGCCAGCAGCTTAGTTGGCGGCTACACTGAAGCTTTCTTT. This translates into CASSLVGGYTEAFF.